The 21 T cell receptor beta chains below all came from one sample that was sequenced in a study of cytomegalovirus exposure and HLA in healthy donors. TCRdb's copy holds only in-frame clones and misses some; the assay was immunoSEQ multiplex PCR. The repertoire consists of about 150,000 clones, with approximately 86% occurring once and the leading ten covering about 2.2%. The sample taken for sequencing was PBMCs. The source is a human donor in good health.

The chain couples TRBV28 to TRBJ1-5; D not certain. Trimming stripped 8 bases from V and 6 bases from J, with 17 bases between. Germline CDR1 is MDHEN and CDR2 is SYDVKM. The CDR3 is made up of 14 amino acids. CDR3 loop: CASAGAGTAQPQHF. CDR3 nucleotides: TGTGCCAGCGCGGGTGCGGGTACTGCTCAGCCCCAGCATTTT.

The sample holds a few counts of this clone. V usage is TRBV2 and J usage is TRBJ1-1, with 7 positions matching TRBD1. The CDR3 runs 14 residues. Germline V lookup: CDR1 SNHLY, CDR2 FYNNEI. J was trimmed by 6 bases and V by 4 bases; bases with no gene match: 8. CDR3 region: CASSVRTGTAEAFF. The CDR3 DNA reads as TGTGCCAGCAGTGTGAGAACAGGGACAGCTGAAGCTTTCTTT.

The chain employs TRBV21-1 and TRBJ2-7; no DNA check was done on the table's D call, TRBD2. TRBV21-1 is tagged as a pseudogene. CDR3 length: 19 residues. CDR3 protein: CASQKKADLTTSPSYEQYF. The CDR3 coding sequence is TGTGCCAGCCAAAAAAAAGCGGATTTAACTACTTCGCCTTCCTACGAGCAGTACTTC.

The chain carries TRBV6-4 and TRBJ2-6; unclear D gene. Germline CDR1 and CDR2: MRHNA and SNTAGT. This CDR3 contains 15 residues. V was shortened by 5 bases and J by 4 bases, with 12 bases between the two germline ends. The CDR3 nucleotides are TGTGCCAGCAGTCCCCTCAACGGGGGGGCCAACGTCCTGACTTTC. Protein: CASSPLNGGANVLTF.

The CDR3 region is CAISEPLYARDSYTDTQYF. CDR3 nucleotide sequence: TGTGCCATCAGTGAGCCCCTCTACGCCCGGGACAGCTACACAGATACGCAGTATTTT. V gene TRBV10-3 combines with J gene TRBJ2-3; 7 bases line up with TRBD1. Germline lookup yields CDR1 ENHRY and CDR2 SYGVKD. The CDR3 totals 19 residues. Losses at the gene ends were 2 bases for V and 2 bases for J; bases not matched to a gene: 16.

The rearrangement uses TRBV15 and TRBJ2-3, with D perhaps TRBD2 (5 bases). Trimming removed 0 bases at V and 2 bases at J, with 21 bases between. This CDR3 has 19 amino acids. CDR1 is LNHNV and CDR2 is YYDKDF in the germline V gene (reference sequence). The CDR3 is CATSRDFISKRELTDTQYF. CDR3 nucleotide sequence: TGTGCCACCAGCAGAGATTTCATCTCTAAACGGGAACTCACAGATACGCAGTATTTT.

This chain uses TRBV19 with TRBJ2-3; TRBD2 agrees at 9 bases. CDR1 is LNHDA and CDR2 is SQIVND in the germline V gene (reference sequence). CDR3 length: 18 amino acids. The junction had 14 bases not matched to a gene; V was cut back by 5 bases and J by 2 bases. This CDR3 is CASSARLGLAGSTDTQYF. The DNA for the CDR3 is TGTGCCAGTAGTGCTCGACTCGGGCTAGCGGGGTCCACAGATACGCAGTATTTT.

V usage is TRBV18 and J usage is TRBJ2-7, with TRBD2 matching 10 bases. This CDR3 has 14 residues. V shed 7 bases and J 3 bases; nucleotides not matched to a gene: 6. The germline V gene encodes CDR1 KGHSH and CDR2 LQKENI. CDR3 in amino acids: CASCKASGGYEQYF. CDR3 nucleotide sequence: TGTGCCAGCTGTAAAGCTAGCGGGGGCTACGAGCAGTACTTC.

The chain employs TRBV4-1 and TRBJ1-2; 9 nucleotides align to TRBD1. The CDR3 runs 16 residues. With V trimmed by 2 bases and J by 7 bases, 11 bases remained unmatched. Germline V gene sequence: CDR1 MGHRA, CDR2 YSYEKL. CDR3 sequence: CASSQRTRDRDLGYTF. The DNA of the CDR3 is TGCGCCAGCAGCCAACGAACCCGGGACAGGGATCTTGGCTACACCTTC.

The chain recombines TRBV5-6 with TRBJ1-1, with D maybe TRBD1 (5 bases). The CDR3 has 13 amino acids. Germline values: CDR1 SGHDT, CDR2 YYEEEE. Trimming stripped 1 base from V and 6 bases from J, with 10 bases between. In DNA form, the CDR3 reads TGTGCCAGCAGCTTGACAGGCCGACCTGAAGCTTTCTTT. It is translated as CASSLTGRPEAFF.

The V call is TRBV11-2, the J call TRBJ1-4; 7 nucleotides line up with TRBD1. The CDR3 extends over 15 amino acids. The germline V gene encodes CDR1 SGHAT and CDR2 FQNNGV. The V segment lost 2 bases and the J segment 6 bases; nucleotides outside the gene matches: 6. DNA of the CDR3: TGTGCCAGCAGCTTACGGGACAGACCCTATGAAAAACTGTTTTTT. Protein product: CASSLRDRPYEKLFF.

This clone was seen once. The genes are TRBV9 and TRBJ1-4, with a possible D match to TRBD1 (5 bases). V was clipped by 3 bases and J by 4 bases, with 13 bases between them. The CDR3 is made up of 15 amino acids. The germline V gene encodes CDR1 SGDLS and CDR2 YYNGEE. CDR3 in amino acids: CASSETMGRNEKLFF. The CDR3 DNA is TGTGCCAGCAGCGAGACCATGGGGCGTAATGAAAAACTGTTTTTT. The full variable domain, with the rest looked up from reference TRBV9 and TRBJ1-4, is DSGVTQTPKHLITATGQRVTLRCSPRSGDLSVYWYQQSLDQGLQFLIQYYNGEERAKGNILERFSAQQFPDLHSELNLSSLELGDSALYFCASSETMGRNEKLFFGSGTQLSVL.

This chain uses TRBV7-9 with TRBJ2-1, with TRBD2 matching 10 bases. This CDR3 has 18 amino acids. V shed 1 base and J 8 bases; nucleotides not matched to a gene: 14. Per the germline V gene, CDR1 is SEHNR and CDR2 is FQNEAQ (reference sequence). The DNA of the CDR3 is TGTGCCAGCAGCTTAGAAGAGCTAGCGGGGGCCCTTAACTATGAGCAGTTCTTC. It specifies CASSLEELAGALNYEQFF.

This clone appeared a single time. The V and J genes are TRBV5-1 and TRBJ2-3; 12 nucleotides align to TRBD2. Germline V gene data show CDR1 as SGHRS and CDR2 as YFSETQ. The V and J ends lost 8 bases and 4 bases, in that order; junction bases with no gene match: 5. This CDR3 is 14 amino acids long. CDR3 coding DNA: TGCGCCAGTAGGACTAGCGGGACGGCAGATACGCAGTATTTT. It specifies CASRTSGTADTQYF.

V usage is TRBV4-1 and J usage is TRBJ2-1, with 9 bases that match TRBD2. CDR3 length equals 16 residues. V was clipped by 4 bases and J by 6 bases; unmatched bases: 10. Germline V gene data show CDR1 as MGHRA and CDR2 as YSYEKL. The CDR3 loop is CASSRTGSGSLNEQFF. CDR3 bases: TGCGCCAGCAGCCGTACGGGTAGCGGGAGTCTCAATGAGCAGTTCTTC.

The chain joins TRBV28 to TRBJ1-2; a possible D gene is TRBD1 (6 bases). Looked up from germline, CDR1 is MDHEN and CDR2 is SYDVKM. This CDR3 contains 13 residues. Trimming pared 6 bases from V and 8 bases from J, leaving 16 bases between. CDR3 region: CASSPDRLRGYTF. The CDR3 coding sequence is TGTGCCAGCAGCCCCGACAGGCTGAGAGGCTACACCTTC.

The CDR3 sequence: CASSRQGTDSTEDAFF. DNA for the CDR3: TGCGCCAGCAGCCGCCAGGGGACAGACTCCACCGAGGACGCTTTCTTT. The genes are TRBV5-1 and TRBJ1-1; 7 bases line up with TRBD1. V trimming: 4 bases; J trimming: 11 bases; junction bases outside the gene matches: 20. The CDR3 is 16 amino acids. From germline, CDR1 is SGHRS and CDR2 YFSETQ.

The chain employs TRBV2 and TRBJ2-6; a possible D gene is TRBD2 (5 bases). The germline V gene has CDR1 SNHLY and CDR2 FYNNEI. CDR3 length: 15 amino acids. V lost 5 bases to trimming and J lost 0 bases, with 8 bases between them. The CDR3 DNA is TGTGCCAGCAGTTTCGAGGGCTCTGGGGCCAACGTCCTGACTTTC. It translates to CASSFEGSGANVLTF.

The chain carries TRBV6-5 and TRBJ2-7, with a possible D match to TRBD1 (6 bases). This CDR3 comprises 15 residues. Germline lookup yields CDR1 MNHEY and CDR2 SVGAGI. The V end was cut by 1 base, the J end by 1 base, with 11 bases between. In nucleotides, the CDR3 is TGTGCCAGCAGTTACTTAACAGGGTCGTCCTACGAGCAGTACTTC. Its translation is CASSYLTGSSYEQYF.

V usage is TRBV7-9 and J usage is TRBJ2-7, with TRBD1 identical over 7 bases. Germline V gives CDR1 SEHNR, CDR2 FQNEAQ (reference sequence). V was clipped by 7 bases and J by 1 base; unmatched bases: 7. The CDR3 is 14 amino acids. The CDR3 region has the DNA TGTGCCAGCAACTCACAGGGGACGTCCTACGAGCAGTACTTC. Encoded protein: CASNSQGTSYEQYF.

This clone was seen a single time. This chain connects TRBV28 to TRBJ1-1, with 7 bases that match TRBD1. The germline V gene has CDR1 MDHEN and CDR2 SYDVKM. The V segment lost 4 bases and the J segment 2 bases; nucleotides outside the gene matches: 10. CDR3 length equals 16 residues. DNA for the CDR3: TGTGCCAGCAGTTCCTGGGGCAGGGGGTTAAACACTGAAGCTTTCTTT. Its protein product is CASSSWGRGLNTEAFF.